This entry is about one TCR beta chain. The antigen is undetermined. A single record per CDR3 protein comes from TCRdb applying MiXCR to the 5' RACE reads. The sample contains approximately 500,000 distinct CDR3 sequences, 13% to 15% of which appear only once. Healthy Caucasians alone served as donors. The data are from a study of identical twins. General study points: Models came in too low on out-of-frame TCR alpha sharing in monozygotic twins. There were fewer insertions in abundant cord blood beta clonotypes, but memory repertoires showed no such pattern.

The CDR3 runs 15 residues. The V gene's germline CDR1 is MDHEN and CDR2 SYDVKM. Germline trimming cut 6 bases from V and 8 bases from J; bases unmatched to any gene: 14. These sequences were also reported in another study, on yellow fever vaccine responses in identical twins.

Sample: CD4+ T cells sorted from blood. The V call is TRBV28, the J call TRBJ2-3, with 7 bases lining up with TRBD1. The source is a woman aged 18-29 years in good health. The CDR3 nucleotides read TGTGCCAGCAGAAATACCCGGGACAGACGTGGTACGCAGTATTTT. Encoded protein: CASRNTRDRRGTQYF.